This T cell receptor beta chain was profiled in a study of beta chain features in type 1 diabetes. Looking at the study overall: Patients shared similar age, gender and cell yields with healthy donors. Whole-study findings and limits: In type 1 diabetes patients, VDJ junctions had fewer insertions; deletions at these junctions were more frequent.

Germline loops: CDR1 SGHTA, CDR2 FQGNSA. The CDR3 spans 13 residues. Notes on this clone: Its antigen is undetermined. A junction boundary mismatches the germline segment, possibly from a read error.

The study reverse transcribed the entire isolated RNA, so it sequenced expressed TCRB transcripts. Sequencing was performed with immunoSEQ multiplex PCR; in TCRdb, only in-frame clones are kept and a portion is missing. Seen here are roughly 150,000 clones, over 8.5% observed once, and the top ten hold under 2.5%. The chain carries TRBV7-2 and TRBJ1-1; 11 bases are shared with TRBD1. Material: central memory CD4+ T cells from blood. This TCR was recovered from a young man in good health. The CDR3 DNA reads as TGTGCCAGCAGCCCAGACAGGGACAGGGGGAGGCAGTTT. Translated: CASSPDRDRGRQF.